The clone carrying this TCR beta chain was seen at least ten times. The data are from a study of human T cells and chemical hapten exposure. Stated time point: patch test 1, 2 weeks after DPC sensitization. Treatment defined: therapeutic diphenylcyclopropenone sensitization with weekly scalp DPC. The authors' total RNA extraction used unfractionated whole blood. CDR1 and CDR2 (germline): SQVTM, ANQGSEA. There are 10 residues in the CDR3. Trimming pared 4 bases from V and 14 bases from J, leaving 12 bases between. Individual cDNA molecules each carried unique molecular identifiers attached by the library. Each CDR3 protein gets one entry after TCRdb re-called the RACE reads with MiXCR. This table has around 380,000 distinct CDR3 sequences, around 5% appearing once.

This sample comprised whole blood, obtained in connection with sensitization to the hapten diphenylcyclopropenone (DPC). This chain joins TRBV29-1 and TRBJ2-1, with D tentatively TRBD2 (6 bases). The sequence derives from a woman between 50 and 59 years old with alopecia areata. Some clones in this sample may be carry-over from other donors' samples. CDR3 loop: CSVGGEGEFF. The CDR3 nucleotides read TGCAGCGTTGGGGGGGAAGGGGAGTTCTTC.